This passage covers 28 T cell receptor beta chains from one sample sequenced in a study of shared clonotypes between healthy human individuals (TCRdb year 2020). The library was generated by the immunoSEQ multiplex PCR assay. Entries here come from immuneACCESS through TCRdb and include only in-frame sequences with V and J called. Some clones fail to appear in such tables; in the studies checked, an unresolved V gene covers under half of the shortfall, and the cause of the remainder is unknown. This sample has some 2.1 million clones in its table, and about 95% of those were observed once. The top ten constitute roughly 1.1% of the sample. For the CD8 naive samples, CD45RO-negative cells were positively selected for CCR7, yielding a CD45RA+CCR7+ population from which TemRA cells were excluded. Specimen: naive CD8+ T cells sorted from blood. Sample cell subset or site, as interpreted from the label and publication: CD45RA+CCR7+. The receptors were sampled from a man in his late teens or twenties in good health.

The CDR3 region has the DNA TGTGCCAGCAGCTTGGAAATAGGGGAAGCTTTCTTT. Residues: CASSLEIGEAFF. This chain uses TRBV5-4 with TRBJ1-1; D unclear. The CDR3 is 12 residues long. The V end lost 0 bases, the J end lost 8 bases, and 8 bases lay between the germline ends. Germline V gene sequence: CDR1 SGHNT, CDR2 YYREEE (reference sequence).

The V and J genes are TRBV5-6 and TRBJ2-3; possible D gene TRBD2, 6 bases. The germline V gene encodes CDR1 SGHDT and CDR2 YYEEEE. The CDR3 runs 15 residues. V dropped 0 bases and J dropped 7 bases, with 15 bases sitting between them. CDR3 sequence reads: CASSLGLASMYTQYF. For the CDR3, the DNA is TGTGCCAGCAGCTTGGGTCTAGCGAGCATGTATACGCAGTATTTT. The variable domain in full, with the rest retrieved from reference TRBV5-6 and TRBJ2-3, is DAGVTQSPTHLIKTRGQQVTLRCSPKSGHDTVSWYQQALGQGPQFIFQYYEEEERQRGNFPDRFSGHQFPNYSSELNVNALLLGDSALYLCASSLGLASMYTQYFGPGTRLTVL.

The chain has TRBV6-5 and TRBJ1-1; 8 bases agree with TRBD1. Per the germline V gene, CDR1 is MNHEY and CDR2 is SVGAGI. CDR3 length: 16 residues. With V trimmed by 2 bases and J by 4 bases, 9 bases remained unmatched. The CDR3 sequence is CASSYNSPTGVTEAFF. CDR3 nucleotide sequence: TGTGCCAGCAGTTACAATAGCCCGACAGGGGTCACTGAAGCTTTCTTT.

This clone is a singleton in its sample. This rearrangement joins TRBV7-9 to TRBJ2-7, with 9 nucleotides matching TRBD2. The CDR3 totals 14 residues. Germline trimming cut 8 bases from V and 3 bases from J; bases unmatched to any gene: 8. The germline V gene encodes CDR1 SEHNR and CDR2 FQNEAQ (reference sequence). CDR3 loop: CASSRTSESYEQYF. Here the CDR3 DNA reads TGTGCCAGCTCGAGGACTAGCGAAAGCTACGAGCAGTACTTC.

This chain uses TRBV7-9 with TRBJ2-3; TRBD1 is a possible D gene (6 bases). The germline V gene encodes CDR1 SEHNR and CDR2 FQNEAQ (reference sequence). V lost 0 bases to trimming and J lost 5 bases, with 12 bases between them. The CDR3 has 15 amino acids. CDR3 residues: CASSLAAGAQDTQYF. CDR3 DNA: TGTGCCAGCAGCTTAGCGGCAGGGGCCCAAGATACGCAGTATTTT. The variable domain in full, completed from reference TRBV7-9 and TRBJ2-3, reads DTGVSQNPRHKITKRGQNVTFRCDPISEHNRLYWYRQTLGQGPEFLTYFQNEAQLEKSRLLSDRFSAERPKGSFSTLEIQRTEQGDSAMYLCASSLAAGAQDTQYFGPGTRLTVL.

V gene TRBV6-5 combines with J gene TRBJ1-3; 8 nucleotides line up with TRBD1. This CDR3 comprises 13 residues. With V trimmed by 6 bases and J by 8 bases, 6 bases remained unmatched. Germline-derived CDR1 and CDR2 are MNHEY and SVGAGI. The CDR3 here is CASSDRGKHTIYF. CDR3 in DNA: TGTGCCAGCAGCGACAGGGGAAAGCACACCATATATTTT.

The chain uses TRBV2 and TRBJ1-4; D might be TRBD1 (5 bases). The length of the CDR3 is 15 residues. V was clipped by 1 base and J by 4 bases, with 10 bases between them. Germline CDR1 and CDR2: SNHLY and FYNNEI. CDR3 nucleotides: TGTGCCAGCAGTGAAGTCAGCGGGGGTAATGAAAAACTGTTTTTT. It encodes CASSEVSGGNEKLFF.

The chain uses TRBV5-1 and TRBJ2-3, with TRBD2 as a possible D gene (5 bases). In germline, CDR1 is SGHRS, CDR2 YFSETQ. The CDR3 runs to 13 residues. With 4 bases removed from V and 5 bases from J, the gap between germline ends came to 11 bases. The CDR3 DNA reads as TGCGCCAGCAGCGATGCCCGGGAAGATACGCAGTATTTT. Encoded protein: CASSDAREDTQYF.

As regards this clone: Other DNA sequences from this sample encode an identical CDR3 as well. CDR3 bases: TGTGCCAGCAGTTGGGGACAGGGGGGCAATGAGCAGTTCTTC. Translating it yields CASSWGQGGNEQFF. The chain combines TRBV27 with TRBJ2-1; 11 bases match TRBD1. Germline loops: CDR1 MNHEY, CDR2 SMNVEV (reference sequence). The CDR3 length is 14 residues. V lost 4 bases and J lost 6; bases outside the gene matches: 2.

The V gene is TRBV7-9, the J gene TRBJ1-2; the D gene is possibly TRBD1 (6 bases). The V and J ends lost 2 bases and 5 bases respectively, with 18 bases between them. Looked up from germline, CDR1 is SEHNR and CDR2 is FQNEAQ (reference sequence). This CDR3 has 16 amino acids. This CDR3 reads CASSLPLQQGWYGYTF. DNA of the CDR3: TGTGCCAGCAGCTTACCTCTCCAACAGGGATGGTATGGCTACACCTTC.

This clone showed up just once. The V gene is TRBV30, the J gene TRBJ1-5; D might be TRBD1 (6 bases). Germline V gene sequence: CDR1 GTSNPN, CDR2 SVGIG (reference sequence). Deletions cut 3 bases from V and 0 bases from J, with 21 bases between. The CDR3 has 18 residues. The CDR3 DNA is TGTGCCTGGAGGGTATTAGGGGGTCCCCCCACTAGCAATCAGCCCCAGCATTTT. Its protein product is CAWRVLGGPPTSNQPQHF.

The chain joins TRBV5-6 to TRBJ1-4, with unresolved D. Looked up from germline, CDR1 is SGHDT and CDR2 is YYEEEE. The CDR3 length is 16 residues. Deletions cut 1 base from V and 7 bases from J, with 17 bases between. The CDR3 nucleotides are TGTGCCAGCAGCTTGTCTCAGTGGCTGGACGGTGAAAAACTGTTTTTT. As protein: CASSLSQWLDGEKLFF.

The gene calls are TRBV30 and TRBJ1-3; 10 bases agree with TRBD1. Germline V CDR1 and CDR2: GTSNPN, SVGIG (reference sequence). Trimming at V came to 2 bases and at J to 3 bases, leaving 4 bases not matched to a gene. This CDR3 contains 15 residues. CDR3 region: CAWSRTGGLGNTIYF. CDR3 coding DNA: TGTGCCTGGAGTAGGACAGGGGGTCTTGGAAACACCATATATTTT.

CDR3 in DNA: TGTGCCAGCAGCCTCCCGAGAGGTAGCGGCCAAGAGACCCAGTACTTC. Its protein is CASSLPRGSGQETQYF. This rearrangement joins TRBV7-2 to TRBJ2-5; TRBD2 is a possible D gene (6 bases). This CDR3 is 16 amino acids long. Germline loops: CDR1 SGHTA, CDR2 FQGNSA. The germline V and J ends were trimmed by 5 bases and 1 base, with 17 bases remaining between them.

Turning to this clone: Additional DNA sequences in this sample encode the identical CDR3. The chain links TRBV19 to TRBJ2-7; 9 bases map to TRBD1. V lost 5 bases and J lost 4; bases outside the gene matches: 6. The CDR3 is 14 amino acids. Looked up from germline, CDR1 is LNHDA and CDR2 is SQIVND (reference sequence). As DNA, the CDR3 is TGTGCCAGTAGTTCCGGGACAGGGACTTACGAGCAGTACTTC. This gives the protein CASSSGTGTYEQYF.

V is TRBV28 and J is TRBJ2-7; 9 nucleotides align to TRBD1. The CDR3 has 13 amino acids. Germline CDR1 MDHEN, CDR2 SYDVKM. J was trimmed by 5 bases and V by 5 bases; bases with no gene match: 4. The CDR3 DNA follows: TGTGCCAGCAGTACAGGGGGCATCAACGAGCAGTACTTC. It codes for CASSTGGINEQYF.

The rearrangement links TRBV19 to TRBJ1-5, with 8 bases aligning to TRBD1. V lost 9 bases and J lost 3; bases outside the gene matches: 10. The CDR3 spans 15 residues. The germline V gene encodes CDR1 LNHDA and CDR2 SQIVND (reference sequence). The CDR3 region is CASLVGTGNNQPQHF. The CDR3 DNA sequence: TGTGCCAGCCTGGTTGGGACAGGCAACAATCAGCCCCAGCATTTT.

V is TRBV12-5 and J is TRBJ2-5; TRBD2 agrees at 7 bases. The germline V gene has CDR1 LGHNT and CDR2 FRNRAP. The junction had 9 bases not matched to a gene; V was cut back by 4 bases and J by 4 bases. This CDR3 has 15 residues. The CDR3 here is CASGSPRGGVETQYF. In DNA, the CDR3 is TGTGCTAGTGGTTCCCCCCGGGGAGGGGTAGAGACCCAGTACTTC.

Comments on this clone: The same CDR3 is also encoded by other DNA sequences in this sample. Here the CDR3 reads CASSQEGSYGYTF. CDR3 in DNA: TGCGCCAGCAGCCAAGAAGGATCCTATGGCTACACCTTC. The rearrangement links TRBV4-3 to TRBJ1-2; D is unresolved. Trimming removed 0 bases at V and 4 bases at J, with 6 bases between. Per germline, CDR1 LGHNA and CDR2 YSLEER. The CDR3 extends over 13 amino acids.

V is TRBV4-3 and J is TRBJ2-1; TRBD1 matches at 9 bases. Looked up from germline, CDR1 is LGHNA and CDR2 is YSLEER. The trim removed 3 bases at V and 9 bases at J, leaving 3 bases unmatched. The CDR3 extends over 13 amino acids. As DNA, the CDR3 is TGCGCCAGCAGCCAGGGACAGGGAGGTGAGCAGTTCTTC. Protein: CASSQGQGGEQFF.

A note on this clone: In the same sample, other DNA sequences code for this CDR3. The chain recombines TRBV9 with TRBJ2-7; 8 bases agree with TRBD1. The CDR3 covers 12 residues. CDR1 is SGDLS and CDR2 is YYNGEE in the germline V gene. The V segment lost 5 bases and the J segment 4 bases; nucleotides outside the gene matches: 2. CDR3 bases: TGTGCCAGCAGTACAGGGGGGTACGAGCAGTACTTC. Protein sequence: CASSTGGYEQYF.

This chain uses TRBV6-1 with TRBJ1-5, with 9 bases matching TRBD1. Germline values: CDR1 MNHNS, CDR2 SASEGT. Germline trimming cut 3 bases from V and 7 bases from J; bases unmatched to any gene: 7. CDR3 length equals 15 residues. The CDR3 protein is CASSDPTGGYQPQHF. The DNA of the CDR3 is TGTGCCAGCAGTGACCCGACAGGGGGGTACCAGCCCCAGCATTTT.

V and J are TRBV4-3 and TRBJ2-7; D might be TRBD2 (6 bases). Trimming left V 0 bases short and J 2 bases short, with 11 bases between. The length of the CDR3 is 15 residues. CDR1 is LGHNA, CDR2 YSLEER, per germline. The CDR3 coding sequence is TGCGCCAGCAGCCAAGAGAGCGGGCCAGCCTACGAGCAGTACTTC. Protein sequence: CASSQESGPAYEQYF.

This chain uses TRBV7-9 with TRBJ1-1, with TRBD1 as a possible D gene (5 bases). This CDR3 has 16 amino acids. Germline V gene data show CDR1 as SEHNR and CDR2 as FQNEAQ (reference sequence). V was clipped by 4 bases and J by 4 bases, with 19 bases between them. The CDR3 region has the DNA TGTGCCAGCAGCTGGCCCGAGGGCGCTAGGGGCACTGAAGCTTTCTTT. Translating it yields CASSWPEGARGTEAFF.

The rearrangement links TRBV5-1 to TRBJ2-5; 7 positions agree with TRBD2. Germline-derived CDR1 and CDR2 are SGHRS and YFSETQ. The CDR3 is 15 residues long. The trim removed 1 base at V and 5 bases at J, leaving 8 bases unmatched. The CDR3 bases are TGCGCCAGCAGCTTGTACGCGGGGGAGATGGAGACCCAGTACTTC. Amino acids: CASSLYAGEMETQYF. Using reference TRBV5-1 and TRBJ2-5 for the parts outside the CDR3, the full variable domain is KAGVTQTPRYLIKTRGQQVTLSCSPISGHRSVSWYQQTPGQGLQFLFEYFSETQRNKGNFPGRFSGRQFSNSRSEMNVSTLELGDSALYLCASSLYAGEMETQYFGPGTRLLVL.

This clone was counted a single time. J is TRBJ1-6 and V is TRBV28; TRBD1 might be the D (6 bases). This CDR3 contains 19 residues. The germline CDR1 and CDR2 sequences are MDHEN and SYDVKM. V was cut by 1 base and J by 5 bases, with 21 bases left in between. The CDR3 DNA reads as TGTGCCAGCAGTTTATTCAGGACGGGAAATCCAGGGGATAATTCACCCCTCCACTTT. Translation gives CASSLFRTGNPGDNSPLHF.

The rearrangement uses TRBV4-1 and TRBJ1-1; D possibly corresponds to TRBD1 (6 bases). The germline CDR1 and CDR2 sequences are MGHRA and YSYEKL. The V gene lost 3 bases and the J gene lost 4 bases, with 15 bases spanning the gap. The CDR3 contains 15 residues. The CDR3, as DNA: TGCGCCAGCAGCCAGGGTTTAGGACAGTTCACTGAAGCTTTCTTT. It codes for CASSQGLGQFTEAFF.

The V call is TRBV6-1, the J call TRBJ2-1; 7 bases are a match to TRBD2. V was pared by 0 bases and J by 5 bases, with 7 bases of the junction left unmatched. CDR1 and CDR2 from the germline V gene are MNHNS and SASEGT. CDR3 length: 16 residues. The CDR3 region is CASSEAAQRGDNEQFF. CDR3 DNA: TGTGCCAGCAGTGAAGCTGCCCAGCGGGGCGACAATGAGCAGTTCTTC.